A selection of T cell receptor beta chains follows, all from one sample in a study of a mutant IDH1 vaccine in newly diagnosed glioma. Profiled with immunoSEQ multiplex PCR; TCRdb holds only in-frame clones, not every one. The sample shows roughly 11,000 clones, roughly 91% of them seen only once. Antigens of these TCRs are unknown. Specimen: PBMCs, collected from a glioma patient whose treatment included an IDH1 peptide vaccine. The receptor set was obtained from a woman in her thirties or forties with glioma. Some clones in this sample may be carry-over from other donors' samples. The CDR3 runs from the conserved cysteine through the conserved F or W. A D gene is named only where the DNA matches it firmly. Clone size is stated in some rows and not others, as once, few, many or a class when expanded.

V gene	D gene	J gene	clone size	CDR3 DNA	CDR3 protein
TRBV11-2	TRBD1	TRBJ1-6	NA	TGTGCCAGCAGCTACCGGGACAGGAATTCACCCCTCCACTTT	CASSYRDRNSPLHF
TRBV7-9	NA	TRBJ2-5	NA	TGTGCCAGCAGCTACCTCCGGCCTACGGGGTACCAAGAGACCCAGTACTTC	CASSYLRPTGYQETQYF
TRBV18	NA	TRBJ2-6	NA	TGTGCCAGCTCACCTACGACAGGTACCTCTACGGCCAACGTCCTGACTTTC	CASSPTTGTSTANVLTF
TRBV6-5	TRBD1	TRBJ1-3	once	TGTGCCAGCAGTTACGGGACAGGGGATAAAAACACCATATATTTT	CASSYGTGDKNTIYF
TRBV5-6	TRBD1	TRBJ1-6	once	TGTGCCAGCAGCGCGGGACAGGCCGGAGCCTATAATTCACCCCTCCACTTT	CASSAGQAGAYNSPLHF
TRBV10-3	TRBD1	TRBJ1-5	NA	TGTGCCATCAGTGGGTCCTACACGGACAGGGATCAGCCCCAGCATTTT	CAISGSYTDRDQPQHF
TRBV5-8	NA	TRBJ2-7	NA	TGTGCCAGCAGCCCGAAGCCAGCCGCCTACGAGCAGTACTTC	CASSPKPAAYEQYF
TRBV2	NA	TRBJ1-2	NA	TGTGCCAGCGAGGCGGGACAAGTCTATGGCTACACCTTC	CASEAGQVYGYTF
TRBV5-1	NA	TRBJ1-1	NA	TGCGCCAGCAGCCAGAACACTAAAGCTTTCTTT	CASSQNTKAFF
TRBV7-8	NA	TRBJ1-5	NA	TGTGCCAGCAGCACTCCAGGGTTGCAGCCCCAGCATTTT	CASSTPGLQPQHF
TRBV27	NA	TRBJ2-7	NA	TGTGCCAGCAGTTTACGGACAGCGGGGTCCTACGAGCAGTACTTC	CASSLRTAGSYEQYF
TRBV6-1	NA	TRBJ2-6	NA	TGTGCCAGCAGTGAAGCCGCCTTTAGGGGCGCTGGGGCCAACGTCCTGACTTTC	CASSEAAFRGAGANVLTF
TRBV9	NA	TRBJ1-3	NA	TGTGCCAGCTCAAGGGGAATAGGAGCCGGAAACACCATATATTTT	CASSRGIGAGNTIYF
TRBV7-8	NA	TRBJ2-7	NA	TGTGCCAGCAGCCCCCGGGGTCACTACGAGCAGTACTTC	CASSPRGHYEQYF
TRBV6-5	NA	TRBJ2-1	NA	TGTGCCAGCAGCCGCCGGGACGGTTACAATGAGCAGTTCTTC	CASSRRDGYNEQFF
TRBV27	TRBD2	TRBJ2-5	NA	TGTGCCAGCAGTTTAATAGTTCGGGGGGGCTCCCCAGAGACCCAGTACTTC	CASSLIVRGGSPETQYF
TRBV6-6	NA	TRBJ1-1	few	TGTGCCAGCAGTTGGTCCGGACACTCGAACACTGAAGCTTTCTTT	CASSWSGHSNTEAFF
TRBV6-1	NA	TRBJ2-6	NA	TGTGCCAGCCTGACAGGTTCCTCTGGGGCCAACGTCCTGACTTTC	CASLTGSSGANVLTF
TRBV6-5	TRBD1	TRBJ1-1	NA	TGTGCCAGCAGTCCACCCACGGGACAGGTGGCTTTCTTT	CASSPPTGQVAFF
TRBV30	TRBD2	TRBJ2-3	NA	TGTGCCTGGGCCCGGGGGGGGAATACGCAGTATTTT	CAWARGGNTQYF
TRBV5-1	NA	TRBJ2-7	NA	TGCGCCAGCAGCTCAGAATACGAGCAGTACTTC	CASSSEYEQYF
TRBV9	TRBD1	TRBJ2-7	medium-sized	TGTGCCAGCAGCCCCCCAGGGGGAGAGGTACACGAGCAGTACTTC	CASSPPGGEVHEQYF
TRBV30	NA	TRBJ1-5	NA	TGTGCCTGGAGTGTAGGCGCAGCTAGCAATCAGCCCCAGCATTTT	CAWSVGAASNQPQHF
TRBV6-5	NA	TRBJ1-3	once	TGTGCCAGCAGACCCTACAGGACTGGAAACACCATATATTTT	CASRPYRTGNTIYF